This T cell receptor (beta chain) derives from a study of beta chain features in type 1 diabetes. As for the study in general: The number of sorted cells examined across all samples was around 110 million.

This clone was counted a few times. The authors reverse transcribed all of the isolated RNA, so sequencing captured expressed TCRB transcripts. Sequenced naive, central memory and regulatory T cell samples produced an average of roughly 3.6 million reads. The table came from immunoSEQ multiplex PCR; TCRdb's copy has only in-frame clones and leaves some out. The sample comprises under 500,000 clones, 30% of which are singletons, and around 0.065% rests with the top ten. This CDR3 region has 15 residues. Deletions cut 0 bases from V and 4 bases from J, with 12 bases between. Germline-derived CDR1 and CDR2 are GTSNPN and SVGIG (reference sequence).

V and J are TRBV30 and TRBJ1-4; D ambiguous. Sequencing input: naive CD4+ T cells from blood. The sequence came from a man younger than 35 in good health. The CDR3 region is CAWSVRRMGNEKLFF. The CDR3 region has the DNA TGTGCCTGGAGTGTACGCCGGATGGGTAATGAAAAACTGTTTTTT. The full variable domain, with the rest looked up from reference TRBV30 and TRBJ1-4, is SQTIHQWPATLVQPVGSPLSLECTVEGTSNPNLYWYRQAAGRGLQLLFYSVGIGQISSEVPQNLSASRPQDRQFILSSKKLLLSDSGFYLCAWSVRRMGNEKLFFGSGTQLSVL.